Ten or more counts support the clone carrying this T cell receptor beta chain. Its antigen remains unknown. This sample is part of a study of T cells in Graves' hyperthyroidism and ophthalmopathy. Germline trimming cut 2 bases from V and 7 bases from J; bases unmatched to any gene: 5. The CDR3 is 14 amino acids. Looked up from germline, CDR1 is DFQATT and CDR2 is SNEGSKA (reference sequence). Using RNA transcripts as the source, TCR beta CDR3 regions were amplified. First-round RT-PCR with HTBI primers amplified the TCR CDR3 region. A single record per CDR3 protein comes from TCRdb applying MiXCR to the multiplex PCR reads. The repertoire holds 750,000 to 950,000 distinct CDR3 sequences, with 35% to 45% as singletons. The study's findings and limits: Most thyroid clonotypes that were expanded above 0.001 also turned up in blood.

This chain joins TRBV20-1 and TRBJ2-5, with TRBD2 matching 12 bases. The receptor's source is a man younger than 30 with Graves' hyperthyroidism. Sequencing used blood. The DNA for the CDR3 is TGCAGTGCTAGACTAGCGGGAGGGCCTGGGACCCAGTACTTC. It encodes CSARLAGGPGTQYF.